A selection of T cell receptor beta chains follows, all from one sample in a study of blood T cell repertoires in COVID-19. This table comes from immunoSEQ multiplex PCR, and its TCRdb copy is limited to in-frame clones, with some not included. The repertoire holds about 38,000 clones, with around 87% as singletons. Sample: peripheral blood. These receptors were collected from a man in his sixties with active or convalescent COVID-19. CDR3s include the opening cysteine and the closing phenylalanine or tryptophan. D genes are given only for firm matches. Not every row has a clone size; where given, it reads once, few, many or a size class.

TRBV28	-	TRBJ1-2	-	TGTGCCAGCACCACCCTCAGTTATGGCTACACCTTC	CASTTLSYGYTF
TRBV2	-	TRBJ2-1	-	TGTGCCAGCAGGGTCCGCGGGGCATACAATGAGCAGTTCTTC	CASRVRGAYNEQFF
TRBV21-1	-	TRBJ2-3	-	TGTGCCAGCAGCCCTTGGACGGGAGGGCCTACAGATACGCAGTATTTT	CASSPWTGGPTDTQYF
TRBV25-1	-	TRBJ1-1	-	TGTGCCAGCAGTGGTGACAGAGCTTTCTTT	CASSGDRAFF
TRBV7-6	TRBD1	TRBJ1-6	-	TGTGCCAGCAGCTCCCGGGACAGCAATTCACCCCTCCACTTT	CASSSRDSNSPLHF
TRBV3-1/TRBV3-2	-	TRBJ1-3	once	TGTGCCAGCAGCCAAGAGGGGCTTTCTGGAAACACCATATATTTT	CASSQEGLSGNTIYF
TRBV11-2	TRBD1	TRBJ2-7	few	TGTGCCAGCAGCCCGGGGCCCCAGGGGGCGTACGAGCAGTACTTC	CASSPGPQGAYEQYF
TRBV5-4	TRBD2	TRBJ2-1	-	TGTGCCAGCAGCGCCGGACTAGTTGGTTCCTACAATGAGCAGTTCTTC	CASSAGLVGSYNEQFF
TRBV6-6	TRBD2	TRBJ2-3	-	TGTGCCAGCTATAGCGGGACTAGCGGCACAGATACGCAGTATTTT	CASYSGTSGTDTQYF
TRBV6-6	TRBD1	TRBJ1-1	-	TGTGCCAGCAGCCGCCAGGGGGGTTGGTTTGCTGAAGCTTTCTTT	CASSRQGGWFAEAFF
TRBV18	TRBD1	TRBJ2-7	-	TGTGCCAGCTCACCGTCGACAGGGACCCTCTACGAGCAGTACTTC	CASSPSTGTLYEQYF
TRBV7-2	-	TRBJ2-6	-	TGTGCCAGCAGCTTATCCCGGTCTGGGGCCAACGTCCTGACTTTC	CASSLSRSGANVLTF
TRBV18	-	TRBJ1-3	-	TGTGCCAGCTCACCCTCACTCGCTGGAAACACCATATATTTT	CASSPSLAGNTIYF
TRBV6-6	-	TRBJ1-3	once	TGTGCCAGCAGTTACTCGACCGGCAGGGGAAACACCATATATTTT	CASSYSTGRGNTIYF
TRBV5-6	-	TRBJ2-1	once	TGTGCCAGCAGCTTTTACTCGGCCGGGTACAATGAGCAGTTCTTC	CASSFYSAGYNEQFF
TRBV19	TRBD2	TRBJ2-5	-	TGTGCCAGTAGTAAACCCGGTCTAGCGGGAGGCTGGGAGACCCAGTACTTC	CASSKPGLAGGWETQYF
TRBV29-1	-	TRBJ2-3	-	TGCAGCGTCGAATGGCGGGACTCCAACACAGATACGCAGTATTTT	CSVEWRDSNTDTQYF
TRBV18	-	TRBJ2-1	-	TGTGCCAGCTCACCACCGAGCCGGACCCAGGGTGAGCAGTTCTTC	CASSPPSRTQGEQFF
TRBV7-6	-	TRBJ2-2	-	TGTGCCAGCAGCTTAACGAGGACCGGGGAGCTGTTTTTT	CASSLTRTGELFF
TRBV11-2	-	TRBJ1-5	-	TGTGCCAGCAGCTCAACAGACAGAAAGAATCAGCCCCAGCATTTT	CASSSTDRKNQPQHF
TRBV6-5	-	TRBJ1-5	-	TGTGCCAGTGAAAAGTGGCGGGGGGGGAGTCAGCCCCAGCATTTT	CASEKWRGGSQPQHF
TRBV5-5	TRBD1	TRBJ1-2	-	TGTGCCAGCAGCTTATTAAGCGGGCCCCCTAAGGGGACAGGGTACTATGGCTACACCTTC	CASSLLSGPPKGTGYYGYTF
TRBV5-5	-	TRBJ2-1	-	TGTGCCAGCAGCTTCCACTACTCGAGCTCCTACAATGAGCAGTTCTTC	CASSFHYSSSYNEQFF
TRBV7-8	TRBD1	TRBJ2-1	-	TGTGCCAGCAGCTTACTGGGACAGGGCCAAAACAATGAGCAGTTCTTC	CASSLLGQGQNNEQFF
TRBV21-1	-	TRBJ2-1	-	TGTGCCAGCAGCAAAGGAGGTAAGCGGGAGAAGGGCAATGAGCAGTTCTTC	CASSKGGKREKGNEQFF
TRBV7-9	TRBD1	TRBJ2-1	-	TGTGCCAGCAGCCGTCGCCGGGACAGGGTGGATGATGAGCAGTTCTTC	CASSRRRDRVDDEQFF
TRBV7-9	TRBD2	TRBJ2-2	-	TGTGCCAGCAGCTCGGGGGGAAGGAACACCGGGGAGCTGTTTTTT	CASSSGGRNTGELFF
TRBV28	-	TRBJ2-7	-	TGTGCCAGCCGAGTCGGGACACTTCTAAACGAGCAGTACTTC	CASRVGTLLNEQYF
TRBV6-2/TRBV6-3	-	TRBJ1-5	-	TGTGCCAGCAGTATCTTGGCAGGGCAGGGATCCAATCAGCCCCAGCATTTT	CASSILAGQGSNQPQHF
TRBV28	-	TRBJ2-3	-	TGTGCCAGCAGTCCGTCCCTCGGCGGAGGGGCAGATACGCAGTATTTT	CASSPSLGGGADTQYF
TRBV28	-	TRBJ2-7	-	TGTGCCAGCAGGATCGCGGGGAGTCCGAACTACGAGCAGTACTTC	CASRIAGSPNYEQYF
TRBV7-3	TRBD1	TRBJ1-2	few	TGTGCCAGCAGCCCCGGGACAGGGAGGGAGGGCTATGGCTACACCTTC	CASSPGTGREGYGYTF
TRBV6-5	TRBD1	TRBJ1-1	-	TGTGCCAGCACGGGACAGGTAATGAACACTGAAGCTTTCTTT	CASTGQVMNTEAFF
TRBV29-1	TRBD1	TRBJ1-5	-	TGCAGCGTTAAAGTCCGGGGGACAGGGGGCTCAGGTAGCAATCAGCCCCAGCATTTT	CSVKVRGTGGSGSNQPQHF
TRBV6-6	TRBD2	TRBJ2-3	-	TGTGCCAGCAGTTACTGGACTAGCGGCACAGATACGCAGTATTTT	CASSYWTSGTDTQYF
TRBV14	-	TRBJ2-1	-	TGTGCCAGCAGTCAGATCGGGGGGCGATACAATGAGCAGTTCTTC	CASSQIGGRYNEQFF
TRBV24-1	-	TRBJ2-1	once	TGTGCCACCAGTTGGTCCGGGGGTGAGCAGTTCTTC	CATSWSGGEQFF
TRBV19	-	TRBJ2-5	-	TGTGCCAGTAGTATATCAGGAGAGACCCAGTACTTC	CASSISGETQYF
TRBV7-3	-	TRBJ2-2	-	TGTGCCAGCAGCCCTCAGACTAGATCGGCCGGGGAGCTGTTTTTT	CASSPQTRSAGELFF
TRBV7-2	TRBD2	TRBJ2-3	-	TGTGCCAGCAGCTCCTCTAGCGGGAGTGCAGATACGCAGTATTTT	CASSSSSGSADTQYF
TRBV12-5	TRBD1	TRBJ2-1	-	TGTGCTAGTGGTTTGGATTCCCAGGATAAACCGGGACAGGGGGTAAGTGAGCAGTTCTTC	CASGLDSQDKPGQGVSEQFF
TRBV4-3	-	TRBJ2-1	once	TGCGCCAGCAGCCAAGATGTTCCGGGGGTTTACTACAATGAGCAGTTCTTC	CASSQDVPGVYYNEQFF
TRBV5-1	-	TRBJ2-7	-	TGCGCCAGCAGCTTGGAGGCGGGGCCATACGAGCAGTACTTC	CASSLEAGPYEQYF
TRBV5-1	TRBD2	TRBJ2-7	-	TGCGCCAGCAGCCCCGAGCGGCTAGCGGGAGTCCACGAGCAGTACTTC	CASSPERLAGVHEQYF
TRBV6-5	-	TRBJ2-7	-	TGTGCCAGCAGCAGGGACTACGAGCAGTACTTC	CASSRDYEQYF
TRBV10-3	-	TRBJ2-2	-	TGTGCCATCAGTGAGGCCCAGCGGGTGCGCACCGGGGAGCTGTTTTTT	CAISEAQRVRTGELFF
TRBV2	-	TRBJ1-5	-	TGTGCCAGCAGTGAACGGGCAGGGCCCTTTAGCAATCAGCCCCAGCATTTT	CASSERAGPFSNQPQHF
TRBV6-5	-	TRBJ2-1	-	TGTGCCAGCAGTCGCTACAATGAGCAGTTCTTC	CASSRYNEQFF
TRBV6-5	TRBD2	TRBJ2-7	-	TGTGCCACCTCGAGCGGGAGGCTGAGCTACGAGCAGTACTTC	CATSSGRLSYEQYF
TRBV2	-	TRBJ2-7	-	TGTGCCAGCAGATCGAGGGAGGTAGGCGAGCAGTACTTC	CASRSREVGEQYF
TRBV2	TRBD1	TRBJ1-6	once	TGTGCCAGCAGTGAAGCTTTATCGACAGGGATTAATTCACCCCTCCACTTT	CASSEALSTGINSPLHF
TRBV5-6	-	TRBJ2-7	-	TGTGCCAGCAGCTTGGGAGTCAGAGGTAACTACGAGCAGTACTTC	CASSLGVRGNYEQYF
TRBV5-1	TRBD2	TRBJ2-7	-	TGCGCCAGCAGCTTCGGACTAGCGAGCCTCTACGAGCAGTACTTC	CASSFGLASLYEQYF
TRBV7-8	-	TRBJ1-2	-	TGTGCCAGCAGCCCAGTAATCTATGGCTACACCTTC	CASSPVIYGYTF